These T cell receptor beta chains were read from a single sample in a study of CD8 T cells in Susac syndrome. TCRdb independently ran MiXCR on the immunoSEQ multiplex PCR reads; one entry per CDR3 protein. The table records about 300,000 distinct CDR3 sequences, 70% to 90% of them present only once. The sequencing sample was made of CD8+ T cells from PBMCs. The origin of the receptors is a human donor with multiple sclerosis. Both conserved end residues are part of each CDR3. A D gene is named only where the DNA matches it firmly. For some rows the clone size is stated as once, few or many, or as a class when expanded; others skip it.

>-|15|-|TRBJ2-1|TRBV20-1
CSATLGRGPGNEQFF
TGCAGTGCTACGCTGGGGCGGGGGCCAGGAAATGAGCAGTTCTTC
>TRBD1|15|-|TRBJ1-5|TRBV4-1
CASSHPGTGNQPQHF
TGCGCCAGCAGCCACCCTGGGACAGGTAATCAGCCCCAGCATTTT
>-|14|-|TRBJ2-3|TRBV7-9
CASSYAQITDTQYF
TGTGCCAGCAGCTACGCCCAAATCACAGATACGCAGTATTTT
>TRBD2|14|-|TRBJ2-1|TRBV30
CAWSVSGGADEQFF
TGTGCCTGGAGTGTAAGCGGGGGGGCGGATGAGCAGTTCTTC
>-|14|-|TRBJ2-1|TRBV29-1
CSGAERMSYNEQFF
TGCAGCGGCGCAGAGAGAATGTCCTACAATGAGCAGTTCTTC
>-|14|-|TRBJ1-4|TRBV27
CASSHPGANEKLFF
TGTGCCAGCAGTCACCCCGGGGCTAATGAAAAACTGTTTTTT
>TRBD2|16|-|TRBJ2-5|TRBV15
CATSVGTSGSQETQYF
TGTGCCACCAGCGTAGGGACTAGCGGGAGCCAAGAGACCCAGTACTTC
>-|16|-|TRBJ2-6|TRBV7-2
CASSLVRSPGANVLTF
TGTGCCAGCAGCTTAGTGAGAAGTCCTGGGGCCAACGTCCTGACTTTC
>TRBD1|15|-|TRBJ2-2|TRBV7-9
CASSRDRGLSGELFF
TGTGCCAGCAGTCGGGACAGGGGGCTGTCCGGGGAGCTGTTTTTT
>-|14|-|TRBJ2-1|TRBV9
CASSVDGRHNEQFF
TGTGCCAGCAGCGTAGATGGGCGGCACAATGAGCAGTTCTTC
>-|16|-|TRBJ1-4|TRBV18
CASSDVIGWADEKLFF
TGTGCCAGCTCAGACGTTATAGGCTGGGCAGATGAAAAACTGTTTTTT
>-|13|-|TRBJ2-7|TRBV5-4
CASTDSTYYEQYF
TGTGCCAGCACGGACTCCACCTACTACGAGCAGTACTTC
>TRBD2|18|-|TRBJ2-1|TRBV6-2/TRBV6-3
CASSYFGLAASSYNEQFF
TGTGCCAGCAGTTATTTCGGACTAGCGGCGAGCTCCTACAATGAGCAGTTCTTC
>TRBD1|14|-|TRBJ2-5|TRBV4-3
CASSQGRGRETQYF
TGCGCCAGCAGCCAAGGCAGGGGGCGAGAGACCCAGTACTTC
>TRBD1|17|-|TRBJ2-1|TRBV4-3
CASSQDWTQGDSNEQFF
TGCGCCAGCAGCCAAGATTGGACCCAGGGGGATTCCAATGAGCAGTTCTTC
>-|12|-|TRBJ1-5|TRBV15
CATSRVNQPQHF
TGTGCCACCAGCAGAGTCAATCAGCCCCAGCATTTT
>TRBD2|18|-|TRBJ2-1|TRBV29-1
CSVSTGTSGGLSYNEQFF
TGCAGCGTTTCAACCGGGACTAGCGGGGGTCTCTCCTACAATGAGCAGTTCTTC
>-|14|-|TRBJ2-7|TRBV7-9
CASSLAQLGGEQYF
TGTGCCAGCAGCTTAGCGCAGCTGGGAGGCGAGCAGTACTTC
>-|23|-|TRBJ2-2|TRBV9
CASSDRLAGNEQFFVRTPGSCFF
-
>-|14|once|TRBJ1-1|TRBV5-1
CASNYREGNTEAFF
TGCGCCAGCAATTACCGTGAGGGGAACACTGAAGCTTTCTTT
>-|13|-|TRBJ2-3|TRBV28
CASTSPGVDTQYF
TGTGCCAGCACTTCCCCAGGGGTTGATACGCAGTATTTT
>-|14|-|TRBJ2-7|TRBV7-8
CASSLGYLSYEQYF
TGTGCCAGCAGCCTGGGGTACCTCTCCTACGAGCAGTACTTC
>-|14|-|TRBJ2-1|TRBV20-1
CSASGAEDYNEQFF
TGCAGTGCTAGCGGGGCAGAGGACTACAATGAGCAGTTCTTC
>TRBD1|15|-|TRBJ1-4|TRBV6-2/TRBV6-3
CASRRPGQINEKLFF
TGTGCCAGCAGACGGCCGGGACAGATCAATGAAAAACTGTTTTTT
>TRBD2|16|-|TRBJ2-2|TRBV20-1
CSARGRGGEHTGELFF
TGCAGTGCTAGAGGCCGCGGGGGGGAGCACACCGGGGAGCTGTTTTTT
>-|16|-|TRBJ2-1|TRBV27
CASSPIAWEGYNEQFF
TGTGCCAGCAGTCCTATCGCCTGGGAAGGGTACAATGAGCAGTTCTTC
>-|14|-|TRBJ1-5|TRBV30
CAWSVGQVDQPQHF
TGTGCCTGGAGTGTAGGCCAGGTGGATCAGCCCCAGCATTTT
>TRBD1|16|-|TRBJ2-1|TRBV30
CAWSYWDRVFYNEQFF
TGTGCCTGGAGTTATTGGGACAGGGTCTTCTACAATGAGCAGTTCTTC
>-|14|-|TRBJ2-7|TRBV4-1
CASSQGRISYEQYF
TGCGCCAGCAGCCAAGGACGGATCTCCTACGAGCAGTACTTC
>-|14|-|TRBJ2-1|TRBV29-1
CSAVDRSSYNEQFF
TGCAGCGCGGTCGACAGAAGCTCCTACAATGAGCAGTTCTTC
>TRBD2|14|few|TRBJ2-3|TRBV6-1
CASIAGGAADTQYF
TGTGCCAGCATCGCGGGAGGAGCGGCGGATACGCAGTATTTT
>-|12|-|TRBJ1-1|TRBV30
CAWSVPNTEAFF
TGTGCCTGGAGTGTACCGAACACTGAAGCTTTCTTT